The following is a T cell receptor beta chain sequence with its context. Its specific antigen is unknown. One base away there is no much larger clone; base qualities are not given. V loses 6 bases of germline sequence and J loses 2 bases, and the interval between the two ends is 14 bases. CDR1 is given as SNHLY and CDR2 as FYNNEI, both from the germline V gene. Including the terminal cysteine and phenylalanine, the CDR3 comprises 15 residues. Kept here is only the CDR3 DNA, which spans 45 bases and is read in frame from base 1. Collaborating institutions collected whole blood in K2EDTA tubes following their own protocols. Collaborator samples were shipped for TCRbeta analysis as frozen whole blood, isolated PBMCs, or DNA extracted from either sample type. The data derive from a study of blood T cell repertoires in COVID-19 (TCRdb year 2020). In the study overall: The collaborator samples originated in the United States, Italy and Spain and spanned the acute and convalescent phases of COVID-19. The prospective study material was composed of cDNA or gDNA derived from T cells, B-cell-depleted T cells, or PBMCs. The dataset comprised deeply sampled blood TCRbeta repertoires from subjects exposed to, actively infected with, or recovered from COVID-19. The repertoires were made available in a free public database intended to serve as a resource for research on the immune response to SARS-CoV-2. Samples came from the ongoing ImmuneRACE study (first 160 participants) plus 1,254 subjects from 6 global collaborators. Sample metadata almost always included a de-identified subject ID, COVID-19 status, age in years and sex. HLA class I and class II types, where available, came from metadata supplied by the sample provider rather than from assay-based typing. Study-level results and caveats: Clinical and demographic metadata were provided uncurated, with the amount varying by source and participant.

TCRbeta CDR3 regions were amplified from genomic DNA using the immunoSEQ Assay, a bias-controlled multiplex PCR. In the source study's methods: Nucleated cell counts per sample were estimated from amplification of reference gene primers within the assay. Sequence reads were collapsed and filtered to measure the absolute abundance of every unique TCRbeta CDR3 rearrangement. Productive Simpson clonality was computed per sample as the square root of Simpson's diversity index over productive rearrangements. Imported from immuneACCESS, the table was reduced by TCRdb to in-frame sequences with V and J called. These copies leave out some clones; in studies compared against another copy, an unresolved V gene accounts for under half, and the cause of the remainder is not known. That table is the source of V, J and clone size, and D and trimming were worked out from the DNA. The sample table contains 170,000 or so clones; only one count was recorded for around 82% of them. In total, the top ten clones hold 13% to 15% of the sample.

Source material: peripheral blood. This TCR derives from a man younger than 35 with active or convalescent COVID-19. Recombination linked TRBV2 to TRBJ2-1, with TRBD2 tentatively as D gene (5 bases match). This receptor has the CDR3 CASRWTPQTYNEQFF. The bases are TGTGCCAGCAGATGGACTCCCCAAACCTACAATGAGCAGTTCTTC.